The 2 T cell receptor beta chains below were found in one sample sequenced in a study of spatial heterogeneity in lung cancer. TCRdb analysed the 5' RACE reads with MiXCR anew, one entry per CDR3 protein. The sample records over 85,000 distinct CDR3 sequences, 19% being singletons. The time point denotes: blood at routine non-recurrence follow-up after resection. Sequencing used PBMCs, obtained at follow-up. These receptors originate from a male donor with early-stage non-small cell lung cancer.

There are many counts of this clonotype. V is TRBV7-6 and J is TRBJ1-5, with D unclear. CDR3 length equals 15 residues. Per the germline V gene, CDR1 is SGHVS and CDR2 is FNYEAQ. V shed 1 base and J shed 4 bases, with 11 bases lying between them. The CDR3 DNA sequence: TGTGCCAGCAGCTTAGGGGTTATCGGGAATCAGCCCCAGCATTTT. Encoded protein: CASSLGVIGNQPQHF.

The V and J genes are TRBV10-2 and TRBJ2-7; perhaps D is TRBD1 or TRBD2 (5 bases each). The CDR3 runs 13 residues. Trimming took off 2 bases at V and 4 bases at J, with 9 bases between the two ends. Looked up from germline, CDR1 is WSHSY and CDR2 is SAAADI. The CDR3 DNA reads as TGCGCCAGCAGTGAGCGAGGGGTTTACGAGCAGTACGTC. It translates to CASSERGVYEQYV.